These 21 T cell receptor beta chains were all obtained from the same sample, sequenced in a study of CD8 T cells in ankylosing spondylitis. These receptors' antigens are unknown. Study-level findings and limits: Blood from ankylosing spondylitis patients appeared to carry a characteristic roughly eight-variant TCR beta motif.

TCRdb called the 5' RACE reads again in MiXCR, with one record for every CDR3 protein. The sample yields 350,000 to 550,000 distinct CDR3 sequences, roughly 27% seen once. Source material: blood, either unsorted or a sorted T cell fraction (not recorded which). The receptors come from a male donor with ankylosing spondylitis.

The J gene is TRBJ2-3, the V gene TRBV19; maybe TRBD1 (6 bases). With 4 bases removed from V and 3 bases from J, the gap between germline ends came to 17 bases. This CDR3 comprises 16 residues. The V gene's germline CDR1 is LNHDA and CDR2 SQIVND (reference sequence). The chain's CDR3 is CASSTQGGTGTDTQYF. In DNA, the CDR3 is TGTGCCAGTAGTACCCAAGGGGGAACCGGGACAGATACGCAGTATTTT.

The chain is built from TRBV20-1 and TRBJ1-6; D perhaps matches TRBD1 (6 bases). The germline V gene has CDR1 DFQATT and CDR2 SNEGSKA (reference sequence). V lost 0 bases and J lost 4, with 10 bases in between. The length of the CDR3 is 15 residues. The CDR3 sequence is CSARDRQVYNSPLHF. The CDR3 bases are TGCAGTGCTAGAGATCGACAGGTTTATAATTCACCCCTCCACTTT.

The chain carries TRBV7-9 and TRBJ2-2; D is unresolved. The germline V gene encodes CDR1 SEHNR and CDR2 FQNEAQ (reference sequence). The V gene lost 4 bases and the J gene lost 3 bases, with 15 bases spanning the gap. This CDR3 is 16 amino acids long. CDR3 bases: TGTGCCAGCAGCTCCCTCAGAACCAAACACACCGGGGAGCTGTTTTTT. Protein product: CASSSLRTKHTGELFF. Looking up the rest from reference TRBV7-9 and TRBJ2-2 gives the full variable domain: DTGVSQNPRHKITKRGQNVTFRCDPISEHNRLYWYRQTLGQGPEFLTYFQNEAQLEKSRLLSDRFSAERPKGSFSTLEIQRTEQGDSAMYLCASSSLRTKHTGELFFGEGSRLTVL.

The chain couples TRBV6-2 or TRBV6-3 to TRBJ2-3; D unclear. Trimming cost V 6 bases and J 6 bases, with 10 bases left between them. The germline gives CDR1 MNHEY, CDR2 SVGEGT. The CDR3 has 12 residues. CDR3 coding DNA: TGTGCCAGCAGCCCTTCTCAGGATACGCAGTATTTT. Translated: CASSPSQDTQYF.

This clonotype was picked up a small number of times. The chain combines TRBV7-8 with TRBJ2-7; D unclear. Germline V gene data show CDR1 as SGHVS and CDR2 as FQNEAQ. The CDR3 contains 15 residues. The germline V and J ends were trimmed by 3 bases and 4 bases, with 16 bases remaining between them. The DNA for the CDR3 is TGTGCCAGCAGCTTCACGTCCACGATCGCTTACGAGCAGTACTTC. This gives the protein CASSFTSTIAYEQYF.

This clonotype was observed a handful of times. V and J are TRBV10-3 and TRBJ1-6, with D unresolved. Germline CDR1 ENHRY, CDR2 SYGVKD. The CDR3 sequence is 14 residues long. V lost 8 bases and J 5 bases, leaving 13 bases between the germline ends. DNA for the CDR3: TGTGCCATCCGAAGTCTGGGAGATAATTCACCCCTCCACTTT. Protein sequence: CAIRSLGDNSPLHF.

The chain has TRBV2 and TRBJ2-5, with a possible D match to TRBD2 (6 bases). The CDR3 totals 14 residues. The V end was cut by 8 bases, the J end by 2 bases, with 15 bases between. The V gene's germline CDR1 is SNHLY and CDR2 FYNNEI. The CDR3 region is CASDKAGSQETQYF. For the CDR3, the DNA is TGTGCCAGCGATAAGGCGGGATCGCAAGAGACCCAGTACTTC.

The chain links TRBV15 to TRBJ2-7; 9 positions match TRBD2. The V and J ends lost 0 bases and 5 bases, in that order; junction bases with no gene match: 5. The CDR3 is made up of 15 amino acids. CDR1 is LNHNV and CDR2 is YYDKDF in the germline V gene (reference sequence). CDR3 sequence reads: CATSRDLASGNEQYV. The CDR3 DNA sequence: TGTGCCACCAGCAGAGATCTGGCTAGCGGGAACGAGCAGTACGTC.

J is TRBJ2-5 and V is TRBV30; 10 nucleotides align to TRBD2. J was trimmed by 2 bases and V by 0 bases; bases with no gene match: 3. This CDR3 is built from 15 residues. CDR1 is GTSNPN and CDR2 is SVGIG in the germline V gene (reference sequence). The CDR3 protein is CAWSVGTSEQETQYF. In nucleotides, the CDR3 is TGTGCCTGGAGTGTAGGGACTAGCGAGCAAGAGACCCAGTACTTC. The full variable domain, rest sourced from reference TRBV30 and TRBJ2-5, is SQTIHQWPATLVQPVGSPLSLECTVEGTSNPNLYWYRQAAGRGLQLLFYSVGIGQISSEVPQNLSASRPQDRQFILSSKKLLLSDSGFYLCAWSVGTSEQETQYFGPGTRLLVL.

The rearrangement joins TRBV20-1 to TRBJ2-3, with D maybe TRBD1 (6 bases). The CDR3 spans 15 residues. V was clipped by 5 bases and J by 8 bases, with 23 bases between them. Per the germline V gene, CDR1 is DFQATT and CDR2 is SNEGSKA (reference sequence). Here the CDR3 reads CSAHNPTGIEVTQYF. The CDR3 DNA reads TGCAGTGCTCATAACCCTACAGGGATAGAGGTTACGCAGTATTTT.

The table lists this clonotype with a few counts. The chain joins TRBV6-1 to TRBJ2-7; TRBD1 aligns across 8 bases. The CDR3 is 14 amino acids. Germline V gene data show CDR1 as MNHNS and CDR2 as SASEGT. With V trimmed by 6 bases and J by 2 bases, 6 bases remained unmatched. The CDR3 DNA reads TGTGCCAGCAGCCGCGACAGGGGAACCTACGAGCAGTACGTC. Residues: CASSRDRGTYEQYV.

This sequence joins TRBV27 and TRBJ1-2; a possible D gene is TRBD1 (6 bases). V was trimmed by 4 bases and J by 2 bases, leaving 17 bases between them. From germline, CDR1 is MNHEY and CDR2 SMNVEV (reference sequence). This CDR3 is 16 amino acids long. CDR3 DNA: TGTGCCAGCAGTTGGGCAGGGTCAGGGGCAAACTATGGCTACACCTTC. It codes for CASSWAGSGANYGYTF.

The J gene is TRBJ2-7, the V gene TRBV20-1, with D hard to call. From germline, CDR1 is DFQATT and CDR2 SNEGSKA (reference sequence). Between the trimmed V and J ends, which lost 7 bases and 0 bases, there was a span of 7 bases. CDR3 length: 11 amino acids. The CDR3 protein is CSVDNSYEQYV. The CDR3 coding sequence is TGCAGTGTTGACAACTCCTACGAGCAGTACGTC.

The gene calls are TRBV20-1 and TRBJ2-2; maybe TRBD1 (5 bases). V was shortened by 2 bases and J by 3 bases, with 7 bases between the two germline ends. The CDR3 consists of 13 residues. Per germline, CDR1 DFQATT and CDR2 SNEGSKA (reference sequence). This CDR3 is CSARQGHTGELFF. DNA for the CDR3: TGCAGTGCTAGACAGGGTCACACCGGGGAGCTGTTTTTT.

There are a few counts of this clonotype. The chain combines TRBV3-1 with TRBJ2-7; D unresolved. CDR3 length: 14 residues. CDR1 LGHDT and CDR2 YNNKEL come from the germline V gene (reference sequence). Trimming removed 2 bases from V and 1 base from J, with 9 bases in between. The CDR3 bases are TGTGCCAGCAGCCAATCCCCGAGATCCTACGAGCAGTACTTC. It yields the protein CASSQSPRSYEQYF.

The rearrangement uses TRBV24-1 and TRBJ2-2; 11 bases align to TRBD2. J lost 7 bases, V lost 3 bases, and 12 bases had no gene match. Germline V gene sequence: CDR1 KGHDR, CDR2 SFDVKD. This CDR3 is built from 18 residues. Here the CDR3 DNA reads TGTGCCACCAGTGATCCCTGGGGTAGCGGGAGGGCCGACGGGGAGCTGTTTTTT. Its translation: CATSDPWGSGRADGELFF.

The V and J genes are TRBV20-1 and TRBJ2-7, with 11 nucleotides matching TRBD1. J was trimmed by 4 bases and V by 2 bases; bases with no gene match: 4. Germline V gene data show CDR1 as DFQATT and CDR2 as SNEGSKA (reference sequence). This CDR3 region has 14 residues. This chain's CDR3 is CSARSRDRGYEQYF. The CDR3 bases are TGCAGTGCTAGAAGCCGGGACAGGGGGTACGAGCAGTACTTC.

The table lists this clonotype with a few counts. The CDR3, as DNA: TGTGCCAGCAGTGAAGGGGCGGGACCCTACGAGCAGTACGTC. It codes for CASSEGAGPYEQYV. J is TRBJ2-7 and V is TRBV6-1; maybe TRBD2 (6 bases). The CDR3 totals 14 residues. The V gene lost 1 base and the J gene lost 2 bases, with 9 bases spanning the gap. CDR1 and CDR2 (germline): MNHNS, SASEGT.

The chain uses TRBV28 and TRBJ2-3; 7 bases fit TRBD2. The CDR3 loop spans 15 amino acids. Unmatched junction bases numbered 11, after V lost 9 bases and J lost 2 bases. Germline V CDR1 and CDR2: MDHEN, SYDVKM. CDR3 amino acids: CASRGASGNTDTQYF. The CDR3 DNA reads TGTGCCAGTCGCGGGGCTAGCGGCAACACAGATACGCAGTATTTT.

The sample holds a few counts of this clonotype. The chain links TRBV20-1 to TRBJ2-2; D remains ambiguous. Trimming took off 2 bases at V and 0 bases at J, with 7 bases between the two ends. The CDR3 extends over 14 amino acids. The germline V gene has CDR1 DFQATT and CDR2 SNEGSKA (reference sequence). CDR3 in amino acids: CSARPDANTGELFF. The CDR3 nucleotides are TGCAGTGCTAGACCGGACGCGAACACCGGGGAGCTGTTTTTT.

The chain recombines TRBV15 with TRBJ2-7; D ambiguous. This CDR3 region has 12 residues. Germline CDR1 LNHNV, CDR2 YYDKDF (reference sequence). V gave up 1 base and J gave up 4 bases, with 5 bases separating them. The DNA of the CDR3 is TGTGCCACCAGCAGAGGCCTATACGAGCAGTACTTC. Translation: CATSRGLYEQYF.